These T cell receptor beta chains were read from a single sample in a study of T cell repertoires in cytomegalovirus infection. TCRdb itself ran the reads through MiXCR, one entry per CDR3 protein. The data hold about 740,000 distinct CDR3 sequences, with 35% to 40% observed a single time. Sequences were obtained from PBMCs. The receptor source for this set is a human donor in good health (CMV status not recorded). Some clones in this sample may be carry-over from other donors' samples. Both conserved end residues are trimmed from each CDR3.

V gene: TRBV27; J gene: TRBJ1-2; CDR3 protein: ASSFSPWDRSYGYT
V gene: TRBV27; J gene: TRBJ2-7; CDR3 protein: ASSYSRGGPEY
V gene: TRBV4-2; J gene: TRBJ1-6; CDR3 protein: ASSGEGASPLH
V gene: TRBV12-3/TRBV12-4; J gene: TRBJ1-5; CDR3 protein: ASSTGTGMRSNQPPH
V gene: TRBV6-1; J gene: TRBJ1-1; CDR3 protein: ASSENRVNTEAF
V gene: TRBV7-6; J gene: TRBJ1-4; CDR3 protein: ASSLARAVYNEKLF
V gene: TRBV2; J gene: TRBJ2-3; CDR3 protein: ASSAVGGTDTQY
V gene: TRBV20-1; J gene: TRBJ1-5; CDR3 protein: SARAGVNQPQH
V gene: TRBV28; J gene: TRBJ1-6; CDR3 protein: ASSTRGTPGQKINNSPLH
V gene: TRBV11-2; J gene: TRBJ2-2; CDR3 protein: ASRGSGELF